This T cell receptor beta chain was captured by sequencing in a study of shared clonotypes between healthy human individuals. Study-level points and caveats: Across subsets, estimated richness was generally greater for naive than for memory populations.

The method was immunoSEQ multiplex PCR; TCRdb's version includes in-frame clones alone and lacks a portion of them. The data contain around 200,000 clones, around 63% of them seen just once; the ten biggest clones take up under 11%. As for this clone: Its antigen remains unidentified.

J was trimmed by 4 bases and V by 2 bases; bases with no gene match: 10. The germline CDR1 and CDR2 sequences are ENHRY and SYGVKD. CDR3 length: 17 amino acids. This TCR was recovered from a man in his thirties or forties in good health. The chain carries TRBV10-3 and TRBJ2-1, with TRBD2 matching 8 bases. Sequenced input: memory CD4+ T cells sorted from blood. Stated subset: CD45RA-negative fraction. CDR3 in DNA: TGTGCCATCAGTGAGCCCGCGGGAGGTCTCGGGTACAATGAGCAGTTCTTC. This gives the protein CAISEPAGGLGYNEQFF.